The 31 T cell receptor beta chains reported below all come from one sample, sequenced in a study of Graves' ophthalmopathy and Graves' hyperthyroidism. TCR beta CDR3 amplification used RNA transcripts. Second-round multiplex PCR came after first-round RT-PCR with HTBI primers. TCRdb re-called the multiplex PCR reads with MiXCR, one entry per CDR3 protein. The sample has over a million distinct CDR3 sequences, about two fifths seen once. The sample consisted of peripheral blood or thyroid tissue (not recorded which). The receptors were sampled from an adult man with Graves' hyperthyroidism.

This clonotype came up once. This may come from a read error, since a much larger clone is one base off. The rearrangement joins TRBV2 to TRBJ1-1; D may be TRBD1 (6 bases). The CDR3 spans 17 residues. V was trimmed by 4 bases and J by 1 base, leaving 19 bases between them. CDR1 and CDR2 from the germline V gene are SNHLY and FYNNEI. For the CDR3, the DNA is TGTGCCAGCAGTGCCGGGGGCTTACAGGGAACGAACACTGAAGCTTTCTTT. Amino acid sequence: CASSAGGLQGTNTEAFF.

The sample holds a few counts of this clonotype. J is TRBJ1-5 and V is TRBV20-1; TRBD1 agrees at 8 bases. This CDR3 has 15 amino acids. V dropped 6 bases and J dropped 1; count of bases not matched to a gene: 8. Germline CDR1 reads DFQATT; CDR2 reads SNEGSKA (reference sequence). CDR3 coding DNA: TGCAGTGCGAGACTAACAGGGGGGAGCAATCAGCCCCAGCATTTT. Protein sequence: CSARLTGGSNQPQHF.

This clonotype was observed at least ten times. The J gene is TRBJ2-5, the V gene TRBV5-1; 9 nucleotides agree with TRBD2. The V segment lost 2 bases and the J segment 5 bases; nucleotides outside the gene matches: 10. Germline loops: CDR1 SGHRS, CDR2 YFSETQ. The CDR3 runs to 16 residues. The CDR3 sequence: CASSLAGGPAWETQYF. In DNA, the CDR3 is TGCGCCAGCAGCTTAGCGGGAGGCCCCGCCTGGGAGACCCAGTACTTC.

The chain carries TRBV19 and TRBJ1-2, with D possibly being TRBD1 (6 bases). The V end lost 3 bases, the J end lost 6 bases, and 14 bases lay between the germline ends. Germline CDR1 and CDR2: LNHDA and SQIVND (reference sequence). CDR3 length: 14 residues. The CDR3 here is CASSMDSRPHGYTF. The CDR3 DNA follows: TGTGCCAGTAGTATGGACAGCCGCCCGCATGGCTACACCTTC.

The sample holds many counts of this clonotype. The chain carries TRBV10-3 and TRBJ2-7; 8 nucleotides line up with TRBD1. The germline V gene has CDR1 ENHRY and CDR2 SYGVKD. After removal of 0 bases from V and 9 bases from J, the junction contained 1 base not matched to a gene. CDR3 length equals 12 residues. The CDR3, as DNA: TGTGCCATCAGTGAGTCAGGGACAGGGCAGTACTTC. Translating it yields CAISESGTGQYF.

The V gene is TRBV28, the J gene TRBJ2-7; D might be TRBD1 (6 bases). This CDR3 region has 13 residues. The ends were cut back, 5 bases at V and 3 bases at J, with 11 bases in the middle. CDR1 is MDHEN, CDR2 SYDVKM, per germline. CDR3 bases: TGTGCCAGCAGTCGACAGGTTTTCTACGAGCAGTACTTC. Protein: CASSRQVFYEQYF.

In this sample, this clonotype turned up a few times. This chain links TRBV20-1 with TRBJ2-6; no reliable D call. Germline loops: CDR1 DFQATT, CDR2 SNEGSKA (reference sequence). This CDR3 comprises 15 residues. Trimming removed 4 bases at V and 2 bases at J, with 12 bases between. Written as DNA, the CDR3 is TGCAGTGCTAAAATGCCCCAGGCTGGGGCCAACGTCCTGACTTTC. Translating it yields CSAKMPQAGANVLTF.

This chain uses TRBV5-1 with TRBJ1-4; D call uncertain. CDR1 is SGHRS and CDR2 is YFSETQ in the germline V gene. Trimming removed 4 bases from V and 8 bases from J, with 15 bases in between. This CDR3 spans 14 amino acids. The CDR3 protein is CASSLSWREEKLFF. Here the CDR3 DNA reads TGCGCCAGCAGCCTCAGCTGGAGAGAAGAAAAACTGTTTTTT.

This clonotype was seen more than once but under ten times. The V and J genes are TRBV9 and TRBJ1-1, with D maybe TRBD1 (6 bases). V was trimmed by 6 bases and J by 4 bases, leaving 16 bases between them. Looked up from germline, CDR1 is SGDLS and CDR2 is YYNGEE. The length of the CDR3 is 14 residues. This CDR3 is CASKPGGGLTEAFF. The CDR3 nucleotides read TGTGCCAGCAAACCGGGGGGGGGCCTCACTGAAGCTTTCTTT. Full variable domain (missing parts from reference TRBV9 and TRBJ1-1): DSGVTQTPKHLITATGQRVTLRCSPRSGDLSVYWYQQSLDQGLQFLIQYYNGEERAKGNILERFSAQQFPDLHSELNLSSLELGDSALYFCASKPGGGLTEAFFGQGTRLTVV.

This clonotype was counted many times. The rearrangement uses TRBV29-1 and TRBJ2-7; tentative D call: TRBD2 (6 bases). CDR3 length equals 15 residues. In germline, CDR1 is SQVTM, CDR2 ANQGSEA. The CDR3 DNA reads TGCAGACCTTCGGGGAGGTGGAACGACTACTACGAGCAGTACTTC. Its translation is CRPSGRWNDYYEQYF.

This chain uses TRBV2 with TRBJ1-2; D uncertain. Germline CDR1 is SNHLY and CDR2 is FYNNEI. This CDR3 is built from 14 residues. Trimming removed 4 bases at V and 4 bases at J, with 13 bases between. CDR3 sequence reads: CASSAPGISYGYTF. In DNA, the CDR3 is TGTGCCAGCAGTGCCCCGGGAATAAGCTATGGCTACACCTTC.

Many counts were recorded for this clonotype. The chain joins TRBV5-1 to TRBJ1-1; perhaps TRBD1 as D (5 bases). Germline assignment: CDR1 SGHRS and CDR2 YFSETQ. Trimming took off 0 bases at V and 1 base at J, with 10 bases between the two ends. The CDR3 consists of 15 residues. CDR3 sequence (DNA): TGCGCCAGCAGCTTGGAAGGGGACGAGAACACTGAAGCTTTCTTT. Translating gives CASSLEGDENTEAFF. The whole variable domain, filled in from reference TRBV5-1 and TRBJ1-1, reads KAGVTQTPRYLIKTRGQQVTLSCSPISGHRSVSWYQQTPGQGLQFLFEYFSETQRNKGNFPGRFSGRQFSNSRSEMNVSTLELGDSALYLCASSLEGDENTEAFFGQGTRLTVV.

This clonotype was recorded many times. The chain carries TRBV7-2 and TRBJ1-2, with TRBD1 as a possible D gene (6 bases). This CDR3 has 16 amino acids. From germline, CDR1 is SGHTA and CDR2 FQGNSA. Trimming shortened V by 5 bases and J by 0 bases, and 16 bases separated the two germline ends. In DNA form, the CDR3 reads TGTGCCAGCAGCCCGACATCCAGGGGTTCTAACTATGGCTACACCTTC. Its translation: CASSPTSRGSNYGYTF.

This clonotype was picked up many times. The chain employs TRBV20-1 and TRBJ2-5; TRBD2 agrees at 7 bases. The J segment lost 5 bases and the V segment lost 5 bases, leaving 8 bases of the junction unmatched. This CDR3 has 13 amino acids. Germline V CDR1 and CDR2: DFQATT, SNEGSKA (reference sequence). CDR3 nucleotides: TGCAGTGCTCAGCTAGCGGTGGGGGAGACCCAGTACTTC. As protein: CSAQLAVGETQYF.

Only a few counts were recorded for this clonotype. The V gene is TRBV12-3 or TRBV12-4, the J gene TRBJ1-6; unclear D gene. This CDR3 comprises 15 residues. V lost 3 bases and J lost 7, with 13 bases in between. The CDR3 spells CASSLSNNLNSPLHF. DNA for the CDR3: TGTGCCAGCAGTTTGAGCAATAACTTAAATTCACCCCTCCACTTT.

This chain joins TRBV5-1 and TRBJ2-7; 7 nucleotides agree with TRBD2. V was pared by 1 base and J by 8 bases, with 9 bases of the junction left unmatched. Germline V gene lookup returns CDR1 SGHRS and CDR2 YFSETQ. CDR3 size: 14 residues. This CDR3 reads CASSLSGGQPQQYF. Here the CDR3 DNA reads TGCGCCAGCAGCTTGTCGGGGGGTCAGCCCCAGCAGTACTTC.

The chain is built from TRBV7-2 and TRBJ1-5; D remains unclear. The CDR3 is 13 residues long. Trimming took 6 bases from V and 5 from J, leaving 11 bases between them. Germline V gene sequence: CDR1 SGHTA, CDR2 FQGNSA. The CDR3 spells CASRRTRDQPQHF. The CDR3 nucleotides read TGTGCCAGCAGGCGGACCCGGGATCAGCCCCAGCATTTT.

The chain has TRBV10-3 and TRBJ2-7, with TRBD1 matching 12 bases. The V segment lost 10 bases and the J segment 4 bases; nucleotides outside the gene matches: 8. The CDR3 covers 14 residues. CDR1 and CDR2 (germline): ENHRY, SYGVKD. The CDR3 DNA sequence: TGTGCCAGCGCGGGACAGGGGGCCGGTTACGAGCAGTACTTC. Its protein product is CASAGQGAGYEQYF.

This clonotype was seen just once. This sequence joins TRBV7-9 and TRBJ2-7, with D unresolved. V dropped 5 bases and J dropped 6 bases, with 14 bases sitting between them. The CDR3 covers 13 residues. Germline lookup yields CDR1 SEHNR and CDR2 FQNEAQ (reference sequence). The DNA of the CDR3 is TGTGCCAGCAGCCATGATTCTGGAACCGAGCAGTACTTC. It specifies CASSHDSGTEQYF. The full variable domain, in which reference TRBV7-9 and TRBJ2-7 provide the parts outside the CDR3, is DTGVSQNPRHKITKRGQNVTFRCDPISEHNRLYWYRQTLGQGPEFLTYFQNEAQLEKSRLLSDRFSAERPKGSFSTLEIQRTEQGDSAMYLCASSHDSGTEQYFGPGTRLTVT.

On this clonotype itself: A read error may explain this, as a much larger clone is one base away. The chain is built from TRBV7-9 and TRBJ2-6, with TRBD2 as a possible D gene (7 bases). This CDR3 contains 17 residues. The germline V gene has CDR1 SEHNR and CDR2 FQNEAQ (reference sequence). Here the CDR3 DNA reads TGTGCCAGCAGCTTGGTTGCGGGGGCCTCTGGGGCCAACGTCCCGACTTTC. Residues: CASSLVAGASGANVPTF.

This clonotype was recorded a few times. The chain recombines TRBV19 with TRBJ2-2; 11 bases align to TRBD2. The ends lost 1 base at V and 4 bases at J; junction bases unmatched: 8. CDR3 length: 18 amino acids. The germline gives CDR1 LNHDA, CDR2 SQIVND (reference sequence). The DNA of the CDR3 is TGTGCCAGTAGTATAGGGGGCCTAGCGGGAGGTCGCACCGGGGAGCTGTTTTTT. This sequence encodes CASSIGGLAGGRTGELFF.

This clonotype was counted at least ten times. The junction departs from germline at one end; a sequencing error may be responsible. The rearrangement uses TRBV5-1 and TRBJ1-2, with TRBD1 as a possible D gene (6 bases). The germline gives CDR1 SGHRS, CDR2 YFSETQ. The CDR3 covers 12 residues. This chain's CDR3 is CASSPGGLAQAF. CDR3 nucleotide sequence: TGCGCCAGCAGCCCTGGGGGCCTCGCACAAGCCTTC.

The sample holds one count of this clonotype. The J gene is TRBJ1-6, the V gene TRBV30; weak D call: TRBD1 (6 bases). Trimming pared 7 bases from V and 7 bases from J, leaving 14 bases between. Germline values: CDR1 GTSNPN, CDR2 SVGIG (reference sequence). This CDR3 has 13 residues. The CDR3 loop reads CASGGSWNSPLHF. The CDR3 nucleotides read TGTGCCTCTGGGGGCTCGTGGAATTCACCCCTCCACTTT.

This clonotype was observed many times. The chain joins TRBV7-9 to TRBJ1-1; no clear D gene. The CDR3 loop spans 13 amino acids. Trimming removed 1 base at V and 10 bases at J, with 13 bases between. In germline, CDR1 is SEHNR, CDR2 FQNEAQ (reference sequence). CDR3 protein: CASSLDGVSRAFF. The CDR3 DNA reads as TGTGCCAGCAGCTTAGATGGAGTCTCAAGAGCTTTCTTT.

The chain links TRBV25-1 to TRBJ2-5; 8 positions match TRBD1. CDR3 length: 14 residues. CDR1 MGHDK and CDR2 SYGVNS come from the germline V gene. V lost 3 bases and J lost 9; bases outside the gene matches: 9. CDR3 bases: TGTGCCAGCAGTGATCAGGGGGCCTATCAGCCCCAGTACTTC. The encoded protein is CASSDQGAYQPQYF.

Concerning this clonotype: The conserved phenylalanine or tryptophan is not found at the CDR3 terminus, so this likely reflects a read error. V gene TRBV11-2 combines with J gene TRBJ1-1; 8 nucleotides line up with TRBD1. Germline lookup yields CDR1 SGHAT and CDR2 FQNNGV. The length of the CDR3 is 12 residues. Trimming at V came to 5 bases and at J to 8 bases, leaving 4 bases not matched to a gene. For the CDR3, the DNA is TGTGCCAGCAGCGCCAGGACAGGGGAAGCTTTCCTT. This encodes CASSARTGEAFL.

In this sample, this clonotype turned up many times. The rearrangement joins TRBV2 to TRBJ2-5; D is unresolved. The CDR3 extends over 14 amino acids. Germline lookup yields CDR1 SNHLY and CDR2 FYNNEI. V gave up 4 bases and J gave up 1 base, with 10 bases separating them. CDR3: CASSVSWVQETQYF. DNA of the CDR3: TGTGCCAGCAGTGTCTCTTGGGTCCAAGAGACCCAGTACTTC. Drawing the rest from reference TRBV2 and TRBJ2-5, the complete variable domain is EPEVTQTPSHQVTQMGQEVILRCVPISNHLYFYWYRQILGQKVEFLVSFYNNEISEKSEIFDDQFSVERPDGSNFTLKIRSTKLEDSAMYFCASSVSWVQETQYFGPGTRLLVL.

At least ten counts were recorded for this clonotype. The V and J genes are TRBV10-3 and TRBJ2-5; tentatively, D is TRBD1 or TRBD2 (6 bases each). This CDR3 spans 14 amino acids. The V gene's germline CDR1 is ENHRY and CDR2 SYGVKD. V was trimmed by 3 bases and J by 4 bases, leaving 12 bases between them. The CDR3 DNA sequence: TGTGCCATCAGTGACACGACGGGGGCAGAGACCCAGTACTTC. Residues: CAISDTTGAETQYF.

Remarks on this clonotype: The junction and the germline gene differ at one end; a read error may be behind it. The chain combines TRBV4-1 with TRBJ2-5; 8 bases agree with TRBD2. Per germline, CDR1 MGHRA and CDR2 YSYEKL. The CDR3 is made up of 16 amino acids. In DNA, the CDR3 is TGTGCCAGCAGCCCGGCCGGGGGGGCGAGACGAGAGACCCAGTACTTC. It is translated as CASSPAGGARRETQYF.

About this clonotype: A read error may explain this, as a much larger clone is one base away. The J gene is TRBJ2-7, the V gene TRBV20-1; D call uncertain. CDR3 size: 15 residues. In germline, CDR1 is DFQATT, CDR2 SNEGSKA (reference sequence). Trimming took off 5 bases at V and 0 bases at J, with 17 bases between the two ends. The CDR3 reads CSAPTNRHSSYEQYF. The CDR3 nucleotides read TGCAGTGCTCCAACGAATCGACATAGCTCCTACGAGCAGTACTTC.

The chain uses TRBV10-3 and TRBJ1-4; TRBD1 agrees at 7 bases. This CDR3 comprises 19 residues. J was trimmed by 2 bases and V by 6 bases; bases with no gene match: 18. The germline V gene encodes CDR1 ENHRY and CDR2 SYGVKD. CDR3 in amino acids: CAISPTGRGLTGTNEKLFF. The CDR3 coding sequence is TGTGCCATCAGCCCGACGGGCAGGGGACTGACAGGGACTAATGAAAAACTGTTTTTT.